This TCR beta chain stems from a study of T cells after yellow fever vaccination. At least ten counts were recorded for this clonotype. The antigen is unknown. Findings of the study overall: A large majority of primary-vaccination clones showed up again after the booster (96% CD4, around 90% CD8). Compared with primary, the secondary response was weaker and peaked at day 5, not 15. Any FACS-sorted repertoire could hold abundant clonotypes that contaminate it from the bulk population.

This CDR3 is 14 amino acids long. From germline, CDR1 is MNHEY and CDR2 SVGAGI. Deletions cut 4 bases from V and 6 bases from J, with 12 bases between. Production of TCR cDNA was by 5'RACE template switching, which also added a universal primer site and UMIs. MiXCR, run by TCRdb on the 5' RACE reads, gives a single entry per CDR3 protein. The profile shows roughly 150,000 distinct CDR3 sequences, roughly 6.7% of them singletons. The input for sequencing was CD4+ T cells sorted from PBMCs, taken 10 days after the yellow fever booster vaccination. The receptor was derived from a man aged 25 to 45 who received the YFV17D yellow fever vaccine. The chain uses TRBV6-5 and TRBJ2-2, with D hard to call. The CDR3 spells CASSLIGAAGELFF. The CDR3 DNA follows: TGTGCCAGCAGTTTGATCGGAGCAGCCGGGGAGCTGTTTTTT.